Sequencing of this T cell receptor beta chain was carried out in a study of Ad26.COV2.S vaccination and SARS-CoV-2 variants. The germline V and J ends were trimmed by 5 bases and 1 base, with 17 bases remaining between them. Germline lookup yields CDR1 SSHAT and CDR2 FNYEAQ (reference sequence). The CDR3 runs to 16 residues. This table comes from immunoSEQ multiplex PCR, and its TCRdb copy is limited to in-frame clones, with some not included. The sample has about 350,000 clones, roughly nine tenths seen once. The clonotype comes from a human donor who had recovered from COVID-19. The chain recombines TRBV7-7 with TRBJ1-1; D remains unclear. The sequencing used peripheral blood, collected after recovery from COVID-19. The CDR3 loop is CASSPLVQLQNTEAFF. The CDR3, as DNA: TGTGCCAGCAGCCCCCTTGTCCAACTGCAGAACACTGAAGCTTTCTTT.